Below are 5 T cell receptor beta chains sequenced from a single sample in a study of neurological immune-mediated disorders. From the 5' RACE reads, TCRdb called clonotypes with MiXCR, one entry per CDR3 protein. The sample has about 74,000 distinct CDR3 sequences, 5.2% seen once; the top ten hold about 8%. The sequenced material came from PBMCs. All receptors come from a man younger than 35 with multiple sclerosis.

This clonotype was observed many times. The CDR3 DNA follows: TGTGCCAGCAGTTACACCGGCGGCTATGGCTACACCTTC. Its translation: CASSYTGGYGYTF. This rearrangement joins TRBV6-2 or TRBV6-3 to TRBJ1-2; D unresolved. Germline-derived CDR1 and CDR2 are MNHEY and SVGEGT. This CDR3 comprises 13 residues. The V end was cut by 2 bases, the J end by 4 bases, with 8 bases between.

This clonotype occurred many times. The chain recombines TRBV27 with TRBJ2-3; TRBD2 agrees at 11 bases. Germline V gene data show CDR1 as MNHEY and CDR2 as SMNVEV (reference sequence). V gave up 7 bases and J gave up 2 bases; unmatched junction bases: 8. The CDR3 extends over 16 amino acids. The CDR3 protein is CASNPRLAGFTDTQYF. The CDR3, as DNA: TGTGCCAGCAATCCTCGACTAGCGGGATTCACAGATACGCAGTATTTT.

In the case of this clonotype: Just one base apart from a much larger clone, this may be a read error. V and J are TRBV5-1 and TRBJ2-6, with 7 bases aligning to TRBD1. Germline CDR1 is SGHRS and CDR2 is YFSETQ. The CDR3 extends over 17 amino acids. The CDR3 DNA sequence: TGCACCAGCAGCACCCGGGACAGCCCCTCTGGGGCCAACGTCCTGACTTTC. Its protein is CTSSTRDSPSGANVLTF.

A note on this clonotype: A much more abundant neighbour one base away suggests this may be a read error. The chain recombines TRBV7-9 with TRBJ1-1; possibly TRBD1 for D (5 bases). V lost 5 bases to trimming and J lost 1 base, with 11 bases between them. The CDR3 extends over 14 amino acids. CDR1 is SEHNR, CDR2 FQNEAQ, per germline (reference sequence). CDR3 DNA: TGTGCCAGCAGCAGGGGACTGCAGAACACTGAAGCTTTCTTT. This sequence encodes CASSRGLQNTEAFF.

As concerns this clonotype: The junction shows a germline mismatch at one end, possibly a read error. The V gene is TRBV6-6, the J gene TRBJ1-6; D is undetermined. The germline V gene encodes CDR1 MNHNY and CDR2 SVGAGI (reference sequence). The CDR3 has 12 residues. Here the CDR3 DNA reads TGTGCCAGCACCCAAGGAAATTCACCCCTCAACTTT. Its protein product is CASTQGNSPLNF.